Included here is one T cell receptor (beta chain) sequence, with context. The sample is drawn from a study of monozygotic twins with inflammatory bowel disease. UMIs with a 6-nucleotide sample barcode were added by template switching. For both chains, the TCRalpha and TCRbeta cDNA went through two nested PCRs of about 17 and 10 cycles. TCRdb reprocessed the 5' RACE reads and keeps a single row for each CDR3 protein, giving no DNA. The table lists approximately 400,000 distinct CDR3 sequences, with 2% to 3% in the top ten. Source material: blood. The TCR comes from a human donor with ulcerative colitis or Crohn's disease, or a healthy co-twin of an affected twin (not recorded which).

This CDR3 reads CAWSLTLGEKLFF. V and J are TRBV30 and TRBJ1-4. Germline V gene lookup returns CDR1 GTSNPN and CDR2 SVGIG (reference sequence). This CDR3 spans 13 amino acids.